This TCR beta chain was recovered during a study of human T cells and chemical hapten exposure (dated by TCRdb to about 2021). For the wider study: For sensitization, 2% DPC in acetone was applied to an approximately 2 cm by approximately 2 cm area of upper inner arm skin. Patients additionally received weekly therapeutic DPC doses to the scalp throughout the approximately 25-week study period. Patch testing on the upper back used Finn chambers containing 0.01% DPC, with scoring done after 6 days according to International Contact Dermatitis Research Group standards. The mostly female patient cohort included alopecia areata with under or over 50% scalp involvement, alopecia totalis and alopecia universalis. The libraries were sequenced as a pool, and the TCR yield per sample differed mostly because of small variations in library volumes within the pool. In alopecia patients, the study followed how the peripheral blood TCR repertoire changed in vivo over primary and secondary sensitization to diphenylcyclopropenone (DPC), a hapten. Blood samples were taken from patients before sensitization (week 0) and then at 2, 6 and about 24 weeks after DPC sensitization. For TCR sequencing, blood came from 25 to 30 alopecia patients at anywhere from one to four time points (pre-sensitization, 2, 6 and 24 weeks). The full study reports these points: After repeated subsampling, the strength of the expansion versus patch-test correlation and the threshold at which it became significant changed. Because all patients had alopecia, a presumed autoimmune disease, the immune response of the patients might differ from that of healthy individuals. Compared with pre-sensitization or healthy control sets, expanded TCRs formed significantly more large CDR3 similarity clusters, which is consistent with antigen-driven responses. Patch test score was positively correlated with the number of PT1 expanded TCRs, with significance at thresholds 8, 16 and 32 but not at 4. DPC sensitization did not change how many TCRs were above 1 in 1000 frequency, and no evidence was found of alterations in global repertoire structure.

Note on this clonotype: It lacks a known antigen. No much larger clone is present one base from it, and per-base qualities are unavailable.

Receptors were amplified or captured by RACE. TCRdb records NextSeq 500 as the sequencer. During library preparation, unique molecular identifiers were attached to individual cDNA molecules so that TCRs could be counted quantitatively and reproducibly. Both TCR alpha and TCR beta chains were sequenced from each blood RNA sample. As for the authors' bioinformatics: The median number of TCRs per sample was roughly 98,000, ranging from 23,224 to 690,600. V, J and CDR3 annotation of the TCR reads was performed with the Decombinator software suite. Every sample was subsampled to the same number of TCRs (28,000) for the PS versus PT1 abundance plots. TCRs were defined as expanded if absent before sensitization and observed at least eight times at the 2-week time point. TCRdb reran the public reads through fastp at Q25 and MiXCR, keeping productive beta chains. For every CDR3 protein sequence, its rows merge into one entry that carries the most common genes and DNA. TCRdb assigned the V and J calls; the authors' analysis was not used. In all, the sample holds roughly 82,000 distinct CDR3 sequences, and about 12% of those were seen once. Approximately 3.7% of the sample comes from the top ten.

This sample's time point label indicates: patch test 1, 2 weeks after DPC sensitization. What the treatment or condition label conveys for this sample: therapeutic diphenylcyclopropenone sensitization with weekly scalp DPC. At each patch-test visit, blood was drawn before the patch test was applied. To be eligible, patients had to be aged 18 to 70, diagnosed with alopecia and judged suitable for DPC therapy, while pregnant patients were excluded. Unfractionated whole blood was collected in Tempus Blood RNA tubes, and total RNA was extracted from that blood. The sample here was whole blood, taken in connection with sensitization to the hapten diphenylcyclopropenone (DPC). The clonotype originates from a woman in her sixties with alopecia areata. Some clones in this sample may be carry-over from other donors' samples.

Here is the DNA: TGTGCCAGCACTTCCCGGGGGGGCAGCTATGAGCAGTTCTTC. This yields the protein CASTSRGGSYEQFF. Recombination linked TRBV2 to TRBJ2-1; TRBD2 aligns with 8 central bases. The V end gives up 7 bases and the J end 8 bases, leaving 10 bases in the junction not matched to a gene. The germline V gene encodes CDR1 SNHLY and CDR2 FYNNEI. The CDR3 goes from the cysteine to the phenylalanine over 14 residues. The DNA shown is the 42-base CDR3, in frame from base 1. The entire variable domain, with the stretches around the CDR3 drawn from the reference TRBV2 and TRBJ2-1 proteins, is EPEVTQTPSHQVTQMGQEVILRCVPISNHLYFYWYRQILGQKVEFLVSFYNNEISEKSEIFDDQFSVERPDGSNFTLKIRSTKLEDSAMYFCASTSRGGSYEQFFGPGTRLTVL.